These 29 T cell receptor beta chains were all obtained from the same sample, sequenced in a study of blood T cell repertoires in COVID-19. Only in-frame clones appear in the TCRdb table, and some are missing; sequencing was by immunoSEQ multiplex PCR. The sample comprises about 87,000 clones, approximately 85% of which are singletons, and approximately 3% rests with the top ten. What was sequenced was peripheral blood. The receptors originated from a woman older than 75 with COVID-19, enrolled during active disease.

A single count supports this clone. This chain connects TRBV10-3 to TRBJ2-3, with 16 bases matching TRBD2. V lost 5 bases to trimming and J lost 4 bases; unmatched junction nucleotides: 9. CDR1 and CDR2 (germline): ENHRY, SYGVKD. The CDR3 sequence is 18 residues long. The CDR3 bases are TGTGCCATCAGTCCGACCGGGACTAGCGGGAGGGGGCCAGATACGCAGTATTTT. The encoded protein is CAISPTGTSGRGPDTQYF.

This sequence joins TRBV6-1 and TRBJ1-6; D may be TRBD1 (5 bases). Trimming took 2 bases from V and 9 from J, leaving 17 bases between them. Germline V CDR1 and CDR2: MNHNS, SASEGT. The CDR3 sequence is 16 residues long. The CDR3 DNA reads TGTGCCAGCAGTGAATTGAAGGGGCAGGGAGGTTCACCCCTCCACTTT. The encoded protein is CASSELKGQGGSPLHF.

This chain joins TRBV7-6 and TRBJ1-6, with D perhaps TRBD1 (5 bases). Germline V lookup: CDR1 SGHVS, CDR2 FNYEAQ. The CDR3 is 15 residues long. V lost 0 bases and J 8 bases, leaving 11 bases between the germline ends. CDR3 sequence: CASSLAMGPHSPLHF. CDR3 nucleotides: TGTGCCAGCAGCTTAGCGATGGGGCCTCATTCACCCCTCCACTTT.

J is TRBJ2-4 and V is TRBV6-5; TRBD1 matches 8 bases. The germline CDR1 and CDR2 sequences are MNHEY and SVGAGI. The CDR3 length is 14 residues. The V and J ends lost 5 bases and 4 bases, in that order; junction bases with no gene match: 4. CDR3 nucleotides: TGTGCCAGCAGTCGACAGGGGATAAAAAACATTCAGTACTTC. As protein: CASSRQGIKNIQYF.

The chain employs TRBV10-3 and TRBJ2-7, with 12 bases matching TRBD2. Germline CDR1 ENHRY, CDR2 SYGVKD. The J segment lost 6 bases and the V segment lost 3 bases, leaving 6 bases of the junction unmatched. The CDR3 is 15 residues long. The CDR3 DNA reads TGTGCCATCAGTGACCCTAGCGGGAGGGCCGGCGAGCAGTACTTC. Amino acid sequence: CAISDPSGRAGEQYF.

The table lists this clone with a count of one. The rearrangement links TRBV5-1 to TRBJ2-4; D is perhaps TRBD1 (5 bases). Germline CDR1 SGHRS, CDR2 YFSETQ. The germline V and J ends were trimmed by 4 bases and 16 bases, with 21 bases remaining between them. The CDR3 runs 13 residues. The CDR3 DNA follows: TGCGCCAGCAGCGCCATCGACAGAGGCCCTGTTTACTTC. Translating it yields CASSAIDRGPVYF.

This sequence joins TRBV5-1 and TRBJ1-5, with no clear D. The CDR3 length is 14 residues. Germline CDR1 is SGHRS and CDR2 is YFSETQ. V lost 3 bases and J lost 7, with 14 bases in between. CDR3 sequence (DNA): TGCGCCAGCAGCTCGGACTGGGGAAGGCAGCCCCAGCATTTT. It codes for CASSSDWGRQPQHF.

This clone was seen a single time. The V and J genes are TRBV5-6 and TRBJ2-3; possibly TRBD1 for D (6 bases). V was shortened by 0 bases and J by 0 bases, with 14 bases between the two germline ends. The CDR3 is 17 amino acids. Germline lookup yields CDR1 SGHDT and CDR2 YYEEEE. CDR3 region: CASSLVGALLSTDTQYF. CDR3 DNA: TGTGCCAGCAGCTTGGTGGGGGCCCTACTAAGCACAGATACGCAGTATTTT.

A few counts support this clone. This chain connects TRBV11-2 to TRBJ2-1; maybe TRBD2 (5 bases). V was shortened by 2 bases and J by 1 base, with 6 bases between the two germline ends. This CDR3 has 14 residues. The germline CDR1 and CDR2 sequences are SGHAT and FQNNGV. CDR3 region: CASSLRGSYNEQFF. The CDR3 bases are TGTGCCAGCAGCTTACGGGGATCCTACAATGAGCAGTTCTTC.

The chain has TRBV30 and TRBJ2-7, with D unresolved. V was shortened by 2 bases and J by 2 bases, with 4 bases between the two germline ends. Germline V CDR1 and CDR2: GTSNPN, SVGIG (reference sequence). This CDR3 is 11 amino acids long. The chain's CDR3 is CAWSRAYEQYF. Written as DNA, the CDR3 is TGTGCCTGGAGTCGCGCCTACGAGCAGTACTTC.

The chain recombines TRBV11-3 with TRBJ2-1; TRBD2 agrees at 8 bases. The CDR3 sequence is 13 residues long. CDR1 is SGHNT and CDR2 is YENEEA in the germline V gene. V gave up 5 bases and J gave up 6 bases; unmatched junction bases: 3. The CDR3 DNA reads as TGTGCCAGCAGCCCCCGGGGGGGCAATGAGCAGTTCTTC. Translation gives CASSPRGGNEQFF.

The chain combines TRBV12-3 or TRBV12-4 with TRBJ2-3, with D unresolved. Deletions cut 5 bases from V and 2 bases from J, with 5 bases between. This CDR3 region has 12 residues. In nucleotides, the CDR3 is TGTGCCAGCAGTCCCTACACAGATACGCAGTATTTT. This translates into CASSPYTDTQYF.

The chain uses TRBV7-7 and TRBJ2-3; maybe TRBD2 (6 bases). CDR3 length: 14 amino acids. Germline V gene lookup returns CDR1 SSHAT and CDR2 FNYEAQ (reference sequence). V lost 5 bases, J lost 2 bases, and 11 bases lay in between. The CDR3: CASSRGRDTDTQYF. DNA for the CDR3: TGTGCCAGCAGCCGTGGGCGGGACACAGATACGCAGTATTTT.

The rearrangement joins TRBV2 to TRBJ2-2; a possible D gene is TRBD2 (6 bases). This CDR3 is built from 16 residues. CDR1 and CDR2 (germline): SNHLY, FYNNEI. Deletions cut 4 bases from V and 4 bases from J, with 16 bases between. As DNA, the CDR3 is TGTGCCAGCAGTGCCCTAACGGGGGTTGGCACCGGGGAGCTGTTTTTT. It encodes CASSALTGVGTGELFF.

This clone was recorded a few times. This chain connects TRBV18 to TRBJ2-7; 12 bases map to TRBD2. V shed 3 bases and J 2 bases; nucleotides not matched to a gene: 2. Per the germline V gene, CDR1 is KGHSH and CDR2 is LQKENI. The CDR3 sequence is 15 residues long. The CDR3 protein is CASSPTSGGTYEQYF. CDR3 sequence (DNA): TGTGCCAGCTCACCTACTAGCGGGGGGACCTACGAGCAGTACTTC. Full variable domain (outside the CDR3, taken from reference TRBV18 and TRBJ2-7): NAGVMQNPRHLVRRRGQEARLRCSPMKGHSHVYWYRQLPEEGLKFMVYLQKENIIDESGMPKERFSAEFPKEGPSILRIQQVVRGDSAAYFCASSPTSGGTYEQYFGPGTRLTVT.

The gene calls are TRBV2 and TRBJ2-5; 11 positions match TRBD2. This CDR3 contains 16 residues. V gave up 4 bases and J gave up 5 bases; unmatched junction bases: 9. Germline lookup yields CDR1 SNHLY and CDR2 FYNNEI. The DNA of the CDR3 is TGTGCCAGCAGTGGTATTAGCGGGGGGGCCGGGGAGACCCAGTACTTC. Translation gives CASSGISGGAGETQYF.

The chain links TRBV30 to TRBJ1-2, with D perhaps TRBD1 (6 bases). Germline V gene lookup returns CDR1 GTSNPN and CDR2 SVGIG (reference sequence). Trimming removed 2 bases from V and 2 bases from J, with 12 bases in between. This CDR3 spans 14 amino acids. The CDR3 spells CAWSSGGANYGYTF. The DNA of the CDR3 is TGTGCCTGGAGTAGCGGGGGCGCGAACTATGGCTACACCTTC.

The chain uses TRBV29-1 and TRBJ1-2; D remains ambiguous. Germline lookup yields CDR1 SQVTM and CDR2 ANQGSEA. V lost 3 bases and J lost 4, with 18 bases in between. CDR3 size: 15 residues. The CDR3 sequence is CSVEPREGLGYGYTF. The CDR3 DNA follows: TGCAGCGTTGAGCCCCGGGAAGGGTTGGGCTATGGCTACACCTTC.

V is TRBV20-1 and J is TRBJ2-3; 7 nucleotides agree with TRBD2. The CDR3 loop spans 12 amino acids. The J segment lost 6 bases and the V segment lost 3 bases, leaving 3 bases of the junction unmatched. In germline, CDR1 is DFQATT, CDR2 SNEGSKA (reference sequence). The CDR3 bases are TGCAGTGCTAGTTCTAGCGGTGATACGCAGTATTTT. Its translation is CSASSSGDTQYF.

CDR3 region: CASSFIGRQPQHF. In DNA form, the CDR3 reads TGTGCCAGCAGCTTCATTGGGCGACAGCCCCAGCATTTT. The chain carries TRBV7-9 and TRBJ1-5, with unresolved D. This CDR3 comprises 13 residues. Per germline, CDR1 SEHNR and CDR2 FQNEAQ (reference sequence). V was pared by 3 bases and J by 7 bases, with 10 bases between.

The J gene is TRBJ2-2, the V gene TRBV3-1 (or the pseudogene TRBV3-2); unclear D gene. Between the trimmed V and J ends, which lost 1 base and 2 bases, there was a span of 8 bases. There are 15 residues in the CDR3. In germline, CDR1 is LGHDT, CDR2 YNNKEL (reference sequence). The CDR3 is CASSQGSLNTGELFF. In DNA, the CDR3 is TGTGCCAGCAGCCAAGGGAGCCTTAACACCGGGGAGCTGTTTTTT.

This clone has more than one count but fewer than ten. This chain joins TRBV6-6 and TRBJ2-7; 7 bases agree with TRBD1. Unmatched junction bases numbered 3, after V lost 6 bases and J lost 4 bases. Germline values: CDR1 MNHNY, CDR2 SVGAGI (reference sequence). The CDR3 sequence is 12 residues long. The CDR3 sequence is CASRRQGYEQYF. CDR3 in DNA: TGTGCCAGCAGGCGACAGGGATACGAGCAGTACTTC.

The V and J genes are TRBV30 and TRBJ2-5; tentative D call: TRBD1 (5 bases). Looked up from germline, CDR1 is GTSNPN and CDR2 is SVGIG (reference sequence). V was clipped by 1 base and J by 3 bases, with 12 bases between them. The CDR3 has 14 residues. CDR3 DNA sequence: TGTGCCTGGAGTGGCGGCAGGGCCGAAGAGACCCAGTACTTC. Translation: CAWSGGRAEETQYF.

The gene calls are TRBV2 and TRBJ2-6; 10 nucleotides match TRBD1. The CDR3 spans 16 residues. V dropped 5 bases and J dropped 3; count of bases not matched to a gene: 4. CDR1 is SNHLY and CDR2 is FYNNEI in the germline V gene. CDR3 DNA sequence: TGTGCCAGCAGTTGGACAGGGGGGTATGGGGCCAACGTCCTGACTTTC. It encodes CASSWTGGYGANVLTF.

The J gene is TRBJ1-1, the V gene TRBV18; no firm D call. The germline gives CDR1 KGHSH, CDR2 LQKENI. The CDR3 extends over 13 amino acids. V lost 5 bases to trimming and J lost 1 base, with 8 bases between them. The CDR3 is CASSAGRNTEAFF. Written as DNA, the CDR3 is TGTGCCAGCTCAGCCGGGAGGAACACTGAAGCTTTCTTT.

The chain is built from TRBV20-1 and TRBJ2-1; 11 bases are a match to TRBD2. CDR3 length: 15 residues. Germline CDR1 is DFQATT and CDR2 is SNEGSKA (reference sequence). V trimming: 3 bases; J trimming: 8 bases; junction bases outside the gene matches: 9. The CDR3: CSASKTSGTGDEQFF. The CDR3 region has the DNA TGCAGTGCTAGTAAGACTAGCGGGACGGGGGATGAGCAGTTCTTC.

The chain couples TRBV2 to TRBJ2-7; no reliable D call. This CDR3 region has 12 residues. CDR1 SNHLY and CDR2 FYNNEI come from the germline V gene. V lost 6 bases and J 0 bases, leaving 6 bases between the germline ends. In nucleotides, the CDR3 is TGTGCCAGCAGCTTTAGCTCCTACGAGCAGTACTTC. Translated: CASSFSSYEQYF.

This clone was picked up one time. CDR3 in DNA: TGCAGCGTTGGTGGGGGGGCTGGCTACACCTTC. Its translation: CSVGGGAGYTF. The chain couples TRBV29-1 to TRBJ1-2, with D perhaps matching TRBD1 (6 bases). Germline V lookup: CDR1 SQVTM, CDR2 ANQGSEA. V was clipped by 4 bases and J by 7 bases, with 10 bases between them. The CDR3 sequence is 11 residues long.

The CDR3 is CASSGRLAGEGYNEQFF. CDR3 coding DNA: TGTGCCAGCAGCGGGCGTCTAGCGGGAGAAGGCTACAATGAGCAGTTCTTC. The chain is built from TRBV5-4 and TRBJ2-1, with TRBD2 matching over 10 bases. The germline gives CDR1 SGHNT, CDR2 YYREEE (reference sequence). V lost 4 bases to trimming and J lost 3 bases; unmatched junction nucleotides: 10. This CDR3 spans 17 amino acids. Supplemented by reference TRBV5-4 and TRBJ2-1, the full variable domain reads ETGVTQSPTHLIKTRGQQVTLRCSSQSGHNTVSWYQQALGQGPQFIFQYYREEENGRGNFPPRFSGLQFPNYSSELNVNALELDDSALYLCASSGRLAGEGYNEQFFGPGTRLTVL.